The 12 T cell receptor beta chains given below trace back to one sample, sequenced in a study of sequential checkpoint blockade in melanoma (dated by TCRdb to the late 2010s). The library was prepared using the immunoSEQ multiplex PCR assay. TCRdb stores this immuneACCESS table with in-frame sequences only. Part of the clones is absent; in the studies checked, under half of the shortfall reflects unresolved V genes, and no reason is known for the rest. Here the sample has around 20,000 clones; about 81% occur a single time. The ten largest clones add up to 35% to 40% of the sample. The treatment or condition label here, explained by the study, means: randomized to nivolumab then ipilimumab (arm A) or the reverse (arm B). Here the sequenced sample was CD8+ T cells sorted from blood (inferred from file names), taken from a patient given nivolumab and ipilimumab in sequence. The source is a human donor with melanoma.

The chain combines TRBV6-4 with TRBJ2-7; 8 nucleotides match TRBD2. V gave up 10 bases and J gave up 3 bases; unmatched junction bases: 14. The CDR3 is made up of 15 amino acids. Germline-derived CDR1 and CDR2 are MRHNA and SNTAGT. DNA of the CDR3: TGTGCCAACCCCGTAACGGGACTAGGAAGCTACGAGCAGTACTTC. Amino acid sequence: CANPVTGLGSYEQYF.

The chain carries TRBV27 and TRBJ1-2; a weak D match, TRBD1 (5 bases). With 4 bases removed from V and 8 bases from J, the gap between germline ends came to 11 bases. Germline CDR1 and CDR2: MNHEY and SMNVEV (reference sequence). The CDR3 contains 12 residues. CDR3 protein: CASSSPGGGYTF. CDR3 nucleotide sequence: TGTGCCAGCAGTTCCCCGGGGGGGGGCTACACCTTC.

The chain uses TRBV7-9 and TRBJ1-1; D perhaps matches TRBD1 (5 bases). Trimming removed 1 base at V and 7 bases at J, with 16 bases between. There are 15 residues in the CDR3. Germline V lookup: CDR1 SEHNR, CDR2 FQNEAQ (reference sequence). The CDR3 coding sequence is TGTGCCAGCAGCTTAGAGGAGGGAACAGGCAGTGAAGCTTTCTTT. This codes for CASSLEEGTGSEAFF.

This chain connects TRBV6-5 to TRBJ1-1, with D perhaps TRBD1 (6 bases). Germline values: CDR1 MNHEY, CDR2 SVGAGI. Trimming removed 10 bases from V and 1 base from J, with 13 bases in between. This CDR3 spans 13 amino acids. The CDR3 spells CATQGTANTEAFF. CDR3 nucleotides: TGTGCCACGCAGGGGACGGCGAACACTGAAGCTTTCTTT.

The chain is built from TRBV19 and TRBJ1-2; D gene uncertain. V was shortened by 10 bases and J by 7 bases, with 13 bases between the two germline ends. CDR3 length: 11 amino acids. CDR1 LNHDA and CDR2 SQIVND come from the germline V gene (reference sequence). The CDR3 protein is CATPDRGGYTF. The CDR3 coding sequence is TGTGCCACCCCAGATCGAGGTGGCTACACCTTC.

This clone was recorded a few times. This chain joins TRBV16 and TRBJ1-2; no clear D. The CDR3 is made up of 14 amino acids. Trimming took off 0 bases at V and 4 bases at J, with 9 bases between the two ends. CDR1 is KGHSY and CDR2 is FQNENV in the germline V gene. The CDR3 protein is CASSQSRGSYGYTF. The CDR3 bases are TGTGCCAGCAGCCAATCAAGAGGGTCCTATGGCTACACCTTC.

This rearrangement joins TRBV19 to TRBJ1-1; D unresolved. Looked up from germline, CDR1 is LNHDA and CDR2 is SQIVND (reference sequence). The CDR3 consists of 12 residues. V was pared by 5 bases and J by 7 bases, with 11 bases between. The CDR3 region has the DNA TGTGCCAGTAGTCCTACGGGATTTGAAGCTTTCTTT. Translated: CASSPTGFEAFF.

This clone occurred a few times. V gene TRBV27 combines with J gene TRBJ2-7; 8 nucleotides match TRBD1. Germline trimming cut 1 base from V and 4 bases from J; bases unmatched to any gene: 6. There are 15 residues in the CDR3. Germline V CDR1 and CDR2: MNHEY, SMNVEV (reference sequence). The CDR3 DNA is TGTGCCAGCAGTTTATTAGGGACAGGTTCGTACGAGCAGTACTTC. Translating gives CASSLLGTGSYEQYF.

The chain recombines TRBV29-1 with TRBJ2-7; 10 positions match TRBD1. The ends lost 5 bases at V and 1 base at J; junction bases unmatched: 5. The CDR3 is 14 residues long. Germline loops: CDR1 SQVTM, CDR2 ANQGSEA. The CDR3 protein is CSVSSGQGSYEQYF. For the CDR3, the DNA is TGCAGCGTTTCCTCGGGACAGGGGTCCTACGAGCAGTACTTC.

The chain is built from TRBV7-9 and TRBJ2-7; 9 bases are shared with TRBD1. CDR1 is SEHNR, CDR2 FQNEAQ, per germline (reference sequence). V shed 1 base, J shed 6 bases, and the junction held 7 bases outside the gene matches. The CDR3 spans 15 residues. In nucleotides, the CDR3 is TGTGCCAGCAGCTTAGAAACGGGACAGGGCGGCGAGCAGTACTTC. Protein product: CASSLETGQGGEQYF. The whole variable domain, filled in from reference TRBV7-9 and TRBJ2-7, reads DTGVSQNPRHKITKRGQNVTFRCDPISEHNRLYWYRQTLGQGPEFLTYFQNEAQLEKSRLLSDRFSAERPKGSFSTLEIQRTEQGDSAMYLCASSLETGQGGEQYFGPGTRLTVT.

This clone was recorded a few times. V and J are TRBV5-4 and TRBJ1-5; 8 bases line up with TRBD1. V lost 3 bases to trimming and J lost 3 bases; unmatched junction nucleotides: 2. This CDR3 is 14 amino acids long. CDR1 is SGHNT and CDR2 is YYREEE in the germline V gene (reference sequence). CDR3 nucleotide sequence: TGTGCCAGCAGCTCGGACAGGGACAATCAGCCCCAGCATTTT. This codes for CASSSDRDNQPQHF. Together with reference TRBV5-4 and TRBJ1-5, the CDR3 gives the full variable domain: ETGVTQSPTHLIKTRGQQVTLRCSSQSGHNTVSWYQQALGQGPQFIFQYYREEENGRGNFPPRFSGLQFPNYSSELNVNALELDDSALYLCASSSDRDNQPQHFGDGTRLSIL.

The CDR3: CAISEKELISYEQYF. CDR3 in DNA: TGTGCCATCAGTGAAAAAGAGTTGATCTCCTACGAGCAGTACTTC. This chain links TRBV10-3 with TRBJ2-7; no clear D gene. CDR1 and CDR2 (germline): ENHRY, SYGVKD. CDR3 size: 15 residues. V dropped 3 bases and J dropped 0 bases, with 12 bases sitting between them.